These 24 T cell receptor beta chains were sequenced from one sample in a study of blood T cell repertoires in COVID-19. This table comes from immunoSEQ multiplex PCR, and its TCRdb copy is limited to in-frame clones, with some not included. The sample has more than 250,000 clones; nearly 90% are singletons. Sequenced: peripheral blood. The receptors stem from a human donor in a cohort sampled during active COVID-19.

The chain couples TRBV2 to TRBJ2-4, with D uncertain. Trimming left V 7 bases short and J 0 bases short, with 13 bases between. The CDR3 loop spans 15 amino acids. Germline-derived CDR1 and CDR2 are SNHLY and FYNNEI. The CDR3 spells CASNGVALAKNIQYF. The DNA of the CDR3 is TGTGCCAGCAACGGAGTAGCTTTAGCCAAAAACATTCAGTACTTC. Variable domain in full (rest from reference TRBV2 and TRBJ2-4): EPEVTQTPSHQVTQMGQEVILRCVPISNHLYFYWYRQILGQKVEFLVSFYNNEISEKSEIFDDQFSVERPDGSNFTLKIRSTKLEDSAMYFCASNGVALAKNIQYFGAGTRLSVL.

This chain uses TRBV5-6 with TRBJ1-6, with TRBD1 identical over 8 bases. Trimming cost V 6 bases and J 9 bases; bases outside gene matches: 8. The CDR3 has 14 residues. The germline CDR1 and CDR2 sequences are SGHDT and YYEEEE. The CDR3 DNA is TGTGCCAGCAACCACAGGGGGATAGGTTCACCCCTCCACTTT. The encoded protein is CASNHRGIGSPLHF.

For the CDR3, the DNA is TGTGCCAGCAGTGTCTTACAGACGTACAATGAGCAGTTCTTC. This codes for CASSVLQTYNEQFF. The rearrangement joins TRBV19 to TRBJ2-1; D uncertain. The CDR3 is 14 residues long. V dropped 9 bases and J dropped 4 bases, with 16 bases sitting between them. CDR1 is LNHDA, CDR2 SQIVND, per germline (reference sequence).

J is TRBJ1-5 and V is TRBV6-2 or TRBV6-3, with a possible D match to TRBD1 (5 bases). CDR3 length: 13 amino acids. CDR1 and CDR2 (germline): MNHEY, SVGEGT. Deletions cut 5 bases from V and 8 bases from J, with 13 bases between. CDR3 sequence reads: CASSHSQGKPQHF. The CDR3 DNA sequence: TGTGCCAGCAGTCACAGCCAGGGAAAGCCCCAGCATTTT.

The gene calls are TRBV5-8 and TRBJ1-2, with D maybe TRBD1 (6 bases). The CDR3 runs to 15 residues. CDR1 and CDR2 from the germline V gene are SGHTS and YDEGEE. Trimming cost V 0 bases and J 2 bases, with 11 bases left between them. The CDR3 loop is CASSLADRKNYGYTF. DNA of the CDR3: TGTGCCAGCAGCTTGGCCGACAGGAAAAACTATGGCTACACCTTC.

The CDR3 reads CASSLRQGVGNQPQHF. CDR3 sequence (DNA): TGTGCCAGCAGTTTGAGACAGGGGGTGGGAAATCAGCCCCAGCATTTT. The gene calls are TRBV27 and TRBJ1-5, with 9 bases identical to TRBD1. V was clipped by 3 bases and J by 4 bases; unmatched bases: 7. Germline lookup yields CDR1 MNHEY and CDR2 SMNVEV (reference sequence). The CDR3 covers 16 residues.

The chain employs TRBV19 and TRBJ2-7; 10 bases are a match to TRBD1. This CDR3 is built from 16 residues. Germline assignment: CDR1 LNHDA and CDR2 SQIVND (reference sequence). Trimming at V came to 9 bases and at J to 5 bases, leaving 16 bases not matched to a gene. CDR3 amino acids: CASSRQGATIIHEQYF. Written as DNA, the CDR3 is TGTGCCAGCTCGCGACAGGGGGCAACCATCATACACGAGCAGTACTTC.

The sample holds one count of this clone. This rearrangement joins TRBV7-6 to TRBJ1-6; 8 nucleotides line up with TRBD1. CDR3 size: 15 residues. The germline CDR1 and CDR2 sequences are SGHVS and FNYEAQ. V shed 1 base and J 6 bases; nucleotides not matched to a gene: 2. CDR3 amino acids: CASSLVGQGNSPLHF. The CDR3 bases are TGTGCCAGCAGCTTAGTTGGACAGGGTAATTCACCCCTCCACTTT.

This clone is a singleton in its sample. The chain carries TRBV4-2 and TRBJ1-1; TRBD1 matches at 7 bases. V dropped 0 bases and J dropped 1; count of bases not matched to a gene: 8. Germline CDR1 is LGHNA and CDR2 is YNFKEQ. The CDR3 runs 17 residues. CDR3 region: CASSQDPPGQSNTEAFF. CDR3 nucleotide sequence: TGTGCCAGCAGCCAAGATCCCCCGGGACAGTCGAACACTGAAGCTTTCTTT.

V and J are TRBV7-6 and TRBJ2-1; D is undetermined. This CDR3 has 13 residues. Deletions cut 5 bases from V and 7 bases from J, with 12 bases between. The germline V gene encodes CDR1 SGHVS and CDR2 FNYEAQ. The CDR3 DNA follows: TGTGCCAGCAGCCGACGGGTGGAGAATGAGCAGTTCTTC. Translated: CASSRRVENEQFF.

This clone was seen a single time. The genes are TRBV28 and TRBJ1-1; no definite D call. V lost 3 bases to trimming and J lost 5 bases, with 16 bases between them. Germline assignment: CDR1 MDHEN and CDR2 SYDVKM. This CDR3 spans 15 amino acids. DNA of the CDR3: TGTGCCAGCAGTTTCTCCCCAGGCGGGTCGACTGAAGCTTTCTTT. Translated, it gives CASSFSPGGSTEAFF. Combining the CDR3 with reference TRBV28 and TRBJ1-1 gives the whole variable domain DVKVTQSSRYLVKRTGEKVFLECVQDMDHENMFWYRQDPGLGLRLIYFSYDVKMKEKGDIPEGYSVSREKKERFSLILESASTNQTSMYLCASSFSPGGSTEAFFGQGTRLTVV.

The chain carries TRBV6-5 and TRBJ2-7; the D is unclear. CDR1 MNHEY and CDR2 SVGAGI come from the germline V gene. The V gene lost 5 bases and the J gene lost 3 bases, with 17 bases spanning the gap. This CDR3 has 15 amino acids. The CDR3, as DNA: TGTGCCAGCAGTCCTACTCCCATCGGTTTCTACGAGCAGTACTTC. This codes for CASSPTPIGFYEQYF.

This rearrangement joins TRBV28 to TRBJ2-5; D call uncertain. V was cut by 9 bases and J by 5 bases, with 16 bases left in between. The germline V gene has CDR1 MDHEN and CDR2 SYDVKM. The CDR3 contains 13 residues. The CDR3 loop is CARAGVLGETQYF. The CDR3 DNA is TGTGCCAGGGCCGGCGTCCTCGGGGAGACCCAGTACTTC.

The J gene is TRBJ1-1, the V gene TRBV6-6, with D unclear. CDR3 length: 13 amino acids. Germline V gives CDR1 MNHNY, CDR2 SVGAGI (reference sequence). The V and J ends lost 2 bases and 3 bases respectively, with 7 bases between them. CDR3 amino acids: CASSYIRDTEAFF. CDR3 sequence (DNA): TGTGCCAGCAGTTACATCCGGGACACTGAAGCTTTCTTT.

The rearrangement joins TRBV21-1 to TRBJ1-5; no check of the table's D call, TRBD1, against the DNA was made. TRBV21-1 is assigned pseudogene status. This CDR3 comprises 19 residues. Here the CDR3 reads CASSKLTRDRGCGVQPQHF. CDR3 nucleotides: TGTGCCAGCAGCAAGCTAACCCGGGACAGGGGATGCGGGGTTCAGCCCCAGCATTTT.

This clone was observed once. This chain links TRBV9 with TRBJ1-1; 7 nucleotides match TRBD1. Germline V gives CDR1 SGDLS, CDR2 YYNGEE. J lost 5 bases, V lost 2 bases, and 3 bases had no gene match. This CDR3 is built from 13 residues. Here the CDR3 reads CASSVTGRTEAFF. For the CDR3, the DNA is TGTGCCAGCAGCGTGACAGGGCGGACTGAAGCTTTCTTT.

The chain uses TRBV6-8 and TRBJ2-7; 8 bases are shared with TRBD1. The junction had 9 bases not matched to a gene; V was cut back by 2 bases and J by 0 bases. CDR3 length equals 17 residues. Germline CDR1 is MNHGY and CDR2 is SAAAGT. CDR3 residues: CASSYRQGQASSYEQYF. The DNA of the CDR3 is TGTGCCAGCAGTTACAGGCAGGGACAGGCGAGCTCCTACGAGCAGTACTTC.

The table lists this clone with a few counts. The V and J genes are TRBV28 and TRBJ1-1; D might be TRBD1 (6 bases). The ends were cut back, 1 base at V and 4 bases at J, with 13 bases in the middle. CDR3 length equals 15 residues. Germline V lookup: CDR1 MDHEN, CDR2 SYDVKM. CDR3 sequence: CASSLSHNRVTEAFF. DNA of the CDR3: TGTGCCAGCAGTTTATCCCATAACAGGGTCACTGAAGCTTTCTTT.

There are a few counts of this clone. The rearrangement uses TRBV18 and TRBJ1-3, with D tentatively TRBD1 (6 bases). The CDR3 is made up of 15 amino acids. Trimming stripped 0 bases from V and 4 bases from J, with 10 bases between. Germline assignment: CDR1 KGHSH and CDR2 LQKENI. CDR3 in DNA: TGTGCCAGCTCACCACCGGGGACAAAAGGAAACACCATATATTTT. It yields the protein CASSPPGTKGNTIYF. Using reference TRBV18 and TRBJ1-3 for the parts outside the CDR3, the full variable domain is NAGVMQNPRHLVRRRGQEARLRCSPMKGHSHVYWYRQLPEEGLKFMVYLQKENIIDESGMPKERFSAEFPKEGPSILRIQQVVRGDSAAYFCASSPPGTKGNTIYFGEGSWLTVV.

The chain combines TRBV2 with TRBJ1-2; D is possibly TRBD1 (5 bases). The germline V and J ends were trimmed by 9 bases and 7 bases, with 18 bases remaining between them. The germline gives CDR1 SNHLY, CDR2 FYNNEI. The CDR3 loop spans 13 amino acids. CDR3 in DNA: TGTGCCAGGGGCCAGGGTGGACGAGGTGGCTACACCTTC. Encoded protein: CARGQGGRGGYTF.

This chain connects TRBV15 to TRBJ2-5, with D uncertain. Trimming shortened V by 7 bases and J by 9 bases, and 21 bases separated the two germline ends. Germline assignment: CDR1 LNHNV and CDR2 YYDKDF (reference sequence). The CDR3 totals 14 residues. This CDR3 reads CATNSRAGSYPQYF. CDR3 coding DNA: TGTGCCACCAACAGTAGAGCAGGATCTTATCCCCAGTACTTC.

The genes are TRBV6-5 and TRBJ2-1, with TRBD2 matching 16 bases. From germline, CDR1 is MNHEY and CDR2 SVGAGI. V was pared by 2 bases and J by 13 bases, with 8 bases of the junction left unmatched. The CDR3 is made up of 16 amino acids. In DNA, the CDR3 is TGTGCCAGCAGTTACGAAGGGACTAGCGGGAGGGCTGCTCAGTTCTTC. Amino acids: CASSYEGTSGRAAQFF.

This clone was counted a single time. The chain is built from TRBV6-5 and TRBJ1-2; no clear D. The CDR3 covers 13 residues. The V and J ends lost 5 bases and 2 bases respectively, with 9 bases between them. The germline V gene encodes CDR1 MNHEY and CDR2 SVGAGI. The CDR3 reads CASSIGKNYGYTF. As DNA, the CDR3 is TGTGCCAGCAGTATCGGGAAAAACTATGGCTACACCTTC.

V and J are TRBV7-3 and TRBJ2-7; D is perhaps TRBD1 (5 bases). Germline CDR1 reads SGHTA; CDR2 reads FQGTGA. This CDR3 comprises 13 residues. V shed 2 bases and J shed 3 bases, with 8 bases lying between them. The CDR3 sequence: CASSLGRDYEQYF. CDR3 coding DNA: TGTGCCAGCAGCTTAGGCAGGGACTACGAGCAGTACTTC.